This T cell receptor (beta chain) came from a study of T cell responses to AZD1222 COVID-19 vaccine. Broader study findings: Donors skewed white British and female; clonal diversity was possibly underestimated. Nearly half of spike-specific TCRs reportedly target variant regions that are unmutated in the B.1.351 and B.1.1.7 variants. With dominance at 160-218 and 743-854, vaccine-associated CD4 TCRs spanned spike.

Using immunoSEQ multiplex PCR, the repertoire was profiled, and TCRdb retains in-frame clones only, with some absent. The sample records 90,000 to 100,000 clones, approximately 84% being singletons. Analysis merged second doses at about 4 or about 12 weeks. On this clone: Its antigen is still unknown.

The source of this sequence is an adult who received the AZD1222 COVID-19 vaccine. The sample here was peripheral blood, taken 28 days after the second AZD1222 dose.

The CDR3 loop is CASSKTGMNTEAFF. DNA of the CDR3: TGTGCCAGTAGTAAGACAGGGATGAACACTGAAGCTTTCTTT. The chain has TRBV19 and TRBJ1-1, with 7 bases lining up with TRBD1. V trimming: 4 bases; J trimming: 0 bases; junction bases outside the gene matches: 2. CDR1 and CDR2 (germline): LNHDA, SQIVND (reference sequence). This CDR3 has 14 residues.